The present T cell receptor (beta chain) was sequenced within a study of CD8+ T cells in alopecia areata. Sequencing used cDNA as its template, made by extracting RNA and reverse transcribing it. TCRdb's copy holds only in-frame clones and misses some; the assay was immunoSEQ multiplex PCR. The sample lists approximately 210,000 clones; just over 65% were seen once. Documented treatment: oral pan-JAK inhibitor, 5-10 mg twice daily. V was clipped by 3 bases and J by 8 bases; unmatched bases: 5. Germline V gene sequence: CDR1 SGDLS, CDR2 YYNGEE. This CDR3 is 15 amino acids long. This chain connects TRBV9 to TRBJ1-6; 10 nucleotides align to TRBD1. The TCR comes from a human donor with alopecia areata. The starting material was CD4+ T cells sorted from blood, obtained at week 44, from a patient treated with tofacitinib. CDR3 in DNA: TGTGCCAGCAGCGCGACAGGGGGCGCGGATTCACCCCTCCACTTT. Its protein product is CASSATGGADSPLHF.